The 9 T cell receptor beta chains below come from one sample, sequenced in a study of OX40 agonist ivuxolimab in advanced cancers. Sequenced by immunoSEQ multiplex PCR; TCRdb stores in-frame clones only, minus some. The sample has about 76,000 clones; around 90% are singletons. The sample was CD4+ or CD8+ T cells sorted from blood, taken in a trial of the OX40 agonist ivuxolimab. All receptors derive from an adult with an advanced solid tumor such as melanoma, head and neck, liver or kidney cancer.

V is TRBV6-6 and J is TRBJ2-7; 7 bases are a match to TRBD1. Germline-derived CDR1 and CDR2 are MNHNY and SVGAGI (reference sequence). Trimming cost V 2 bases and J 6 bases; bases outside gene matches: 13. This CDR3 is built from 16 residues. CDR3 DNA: TGTGCCAGCAGTTACCGGCTAGACAGGGAAGGTGGCGAGCAGTACTTC. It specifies CASSYRLDREGGEQYF.

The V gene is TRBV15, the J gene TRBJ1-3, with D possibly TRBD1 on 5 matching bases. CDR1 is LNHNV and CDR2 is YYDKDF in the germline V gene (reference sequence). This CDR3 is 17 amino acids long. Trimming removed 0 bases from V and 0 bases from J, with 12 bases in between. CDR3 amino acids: CATSRDPQGYSGNTIYF. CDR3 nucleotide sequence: TGTGCCACCAGCAGAGATCCTCAGGGCTACTCTGGAAACACCATATATTTT.

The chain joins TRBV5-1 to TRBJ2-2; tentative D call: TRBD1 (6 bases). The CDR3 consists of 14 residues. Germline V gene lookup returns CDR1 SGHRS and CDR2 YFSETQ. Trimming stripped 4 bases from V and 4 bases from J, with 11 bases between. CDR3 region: CASSAGQSTGELFF. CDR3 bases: TGCGCCAGCAGCGCCGGACAGAGCACCGGGGAGCTGTTTTTT.

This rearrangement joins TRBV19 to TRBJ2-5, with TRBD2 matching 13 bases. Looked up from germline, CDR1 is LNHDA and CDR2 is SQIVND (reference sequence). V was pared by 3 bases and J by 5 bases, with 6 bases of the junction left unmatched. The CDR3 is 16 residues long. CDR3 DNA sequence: TGTGCCAGTAGTATCGGGACTAGCGGGATGCCGGAGACCCAGTACTTC. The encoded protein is CASSIGTSGMPETQYF. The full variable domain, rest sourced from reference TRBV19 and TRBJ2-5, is DGGITQSPKYLFRKEGQNVTLSCEQNLNHDAMYWYRQDPGQGLRLIYYSQIVNDFQKGDIAEGYSVSREKKESFPLTVTSAQKNPTAFYLCASSIGTSGMPETQYFGPGTRLLVL.

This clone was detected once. The CDR3 sequence: CASSLGTEPYEQYF. The CDR3 DNA reads TGTGCCAGCAGTTTAGGGACAGAGCCCTACGAGCAGTACTTC. V usage is TRBV27 and J usage is TRBJ2-7; 7 positions agree with TRBD1. Germline V gene lookup returns CDR1 MNHEY and CDR2 SMNVEV (reference sequence). The V gene end was trimmed by 2 bases and the J gene end by 2 bases; junction bases not matched to a gene: 3. The CDR3 is made up of 14 amino acids.

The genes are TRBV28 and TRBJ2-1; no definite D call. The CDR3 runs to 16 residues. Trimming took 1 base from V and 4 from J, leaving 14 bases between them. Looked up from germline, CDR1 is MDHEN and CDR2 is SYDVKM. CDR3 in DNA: TGTGCCAGCAGTTTATTGGGTACTCAGATTTACAATGAGCAGTTCTTC. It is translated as CASSLLGTQIYNEQFF.

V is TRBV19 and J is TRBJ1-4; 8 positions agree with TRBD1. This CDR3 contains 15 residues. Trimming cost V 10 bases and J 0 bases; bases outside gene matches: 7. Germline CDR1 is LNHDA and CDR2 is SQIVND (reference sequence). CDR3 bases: TGTGCCACTGGACAGGGCGATGCAACTAATGAAAAACTGTTTTTT. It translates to CATGQGDATNEKLFF.

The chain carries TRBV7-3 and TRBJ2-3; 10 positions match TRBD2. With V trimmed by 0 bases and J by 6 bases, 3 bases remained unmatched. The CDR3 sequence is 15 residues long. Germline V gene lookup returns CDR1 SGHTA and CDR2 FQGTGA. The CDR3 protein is CASSLTLAGEDTQYF. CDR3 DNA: TGTGCCAGCAGCTTAACTCTAGCGGGAGAGGATACGCAGTATTTT.

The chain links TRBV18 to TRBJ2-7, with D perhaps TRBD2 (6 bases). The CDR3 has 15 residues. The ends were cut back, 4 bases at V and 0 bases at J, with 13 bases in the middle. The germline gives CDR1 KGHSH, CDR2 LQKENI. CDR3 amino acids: CASSRIAEASYEQYF. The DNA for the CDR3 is TGTGCCAGCTCACGAATAGCGGAGGCCTCCTACGAGCAGTACTTC.